The present T cell receptor (beta chain) was sequenced within a study of blood T cell repertoires in COVID-19. Study-level background: The United States, Italy and Spain supplied acute and convalescent COVID-19 samples. T cells, B-cell-depleted T cells, or PBMCs supplied cDNA or gDNA.

Methods used by the authors: Amplified reference gene primers provided the basis for estimating nucleated cell counts. Sequencing was performed with immunoSEQ multiplex PCR; in TCRdb, only in-frame clones are kept and a portion is missing. From that table come the V and J calls and clone size; the DNA was used to work out D and trimming. The sample gives roughly 250,000 clones, approximately 91% of which show up once; approximately 2.5% is in the top ten. The CDR3 is made up of 17 amino acids. J was trimmed by 10 bases and V by 1 base; bases with no gene match: 14. Germline CDR1 and CDR2: LNHDA and SQIVND (reference sequence). Ages ranged from about 18 to 100 years, with residence in approximately 23 US areas.

The sequence was collected from a middle-aged woman with acute COVID-19. The chain employs TRBV19 and TRBJ2-1; 9 positions match TRBD1. The sequencing input was PBMCs or T cells enriched from blood (not recorded which). The DNA for the CDR3 is TGTGCCAGTAGTATAGTTTATCCGGACAGGGGTCAAGGGGAGCAGTTCTTC. Translating gives CASSIVYPDRGQGEQFF.